A single sample gave rise to the 9 T cell receptor beta chains below, sequenced in a study of identifying expanded T cells in peripheral blood. Repertoires were generated with immunoSEQ multiplex PCR, while TCRdb's copy carries only in-frame clones and drops some. The sample has around 91,000 clones; about 87% are singletons. Sequenced material: blood. These receptors were obtained from a person aged 18-70 years in good health.

V gene TRBV28 combines with J gene TRBJ2-7; a possible D gene is TRBD2 (6 bases). CDR1 is MDHEN and CDR2 is SYDVKM in the germline V gene. Trimming removed 11 bases from V and 1 base from J, with 15 bases in between. This CDR3 region has 13 residues. The chain's CDR3 is CACGAAVSYEQYF. The CDR3 nucleotides are TGTGCCTGCGGGGCCGCGGTATCCTACGAGCAGTACTTC.

The chain has TRBV28 and TRBJ2-7, with 12 bases lining up with TRBD1. Trimming removed 7 bases from V and 3 bases from J; junction bases left unmatched: 16. The CDR3 consists of 18 residues. Germline CDR1 MDHEN, CDR2 SYDVKM. The CDR3 spells CASISSGTGGKVRYEQYF. DNA for the CDR3: TGTGCCAGCATCTCTAGTGGGACAGGGGGCAAGGTACGCTACGAGCAGTACTTC.

This clone was seen only once. The chain links TRBV9 to TRBJ2-7, with D maybe TRBD2 (6 bases). CDR1 and CDR2 from the germline V gene are SGDLS and YYNGEE. The CDR3 sequence is 14 residues long. Trimming removed 5 bases from V and 2 bases from J, with 14 bases in between. CDR3 in amino acids: CASSIADSTYEQYF. The DNA for the CDR3 is TGTGCCAGCAGTATAGCGGACTCCACCTACGAGCAGTACTTC.

The gene calls are TRBV7-3 and TRBJ1-1; 7 bases match TRBD1. The CDR3 has 13 amino acids. Germline CDR1 and CDR2: SGHTA and FQGTGA. The junction had 4 bases not matched to a gene; V was cut back by 6 bases and J by 3 bases. CDR3 protein: CASSAGGYTEAFF. The CDR3 DNA is TGTGCCAGCAGTGCAGGGGGGTACACTGAAGCTTTCTTT.

The chain employs TRBV6-6 and TRBJ1-4; D gene uncertain. CDR1 is MNHNY and CDR2 is SVGAGI in the germline V gene (reference sequence). The CDR3 sequence is 12 residues long. Trimming pared 2 bases from V and 5 bases from J, leaving 3 bases between. The DNA of the CDR3 is TGTGCCAGCAGTTACGGGAATGAAAAACTGTTTTTT. Its protein is CASSYGNEKLFF.

This clone was observed a few times. In DNA, the CDR3 is TGTGCCAGCAGTTTACGCTATGGCTACACCTTC. Its translation is CASSLRYGYTF. The chain is built from TRBV28 and TRBJ1-2; no clear D gene. With 2 bases removed from V and 4 bases from J, the gap between germline ends came to 2 bases. Germline assignment: CDR1 MDHEN and CDR2 SYDVKM. The CDR3 totals 11 residues.

The chain recombines TRBV6-6 with TRBJ2-7; D may be TRBD2 (5 bases). The germline CDR1 and CDR2 sequences are MNHNY and SVGAGI (reference sequence). This CDR3 is 16 amino acids long. Between the trimmed V and J ends, which lost 0 bases and 0 bases, there was a span of 12 bases. CDR3 sequence: CASSYSLAAPSYEQYF. CDR3 coding DNA: TGTGCCAGCAGTTACTCCCTAGCCGCTCCCTCCTACGAGCAGTACTTC.

The genes are TRBV30 and TRBJ1-3; D remains unclear. V lost 1 base and J lost 0, with 13 bases in between. The CDR3 is made up of 16 amino acids. The germline V gene has CDR1 GTSNPN and CDR2 SVGIG (reference sequence). CDR3 nucleotides: TGTGCCTGGAGTGGAGATGAGGGTTCCTCTGGAAACACCATATATTTT. Its translation: CAWSGDEGSSGNTIYF.

This chain joins TRBV6-1 and TRBJ1-5; D may be TRBD1 (6 bases). Looked up from germline, CDR1 is MNHNS and CDR2 is SASEGT. CDR3 length: 13 amino acids. Trimming stripped 10 bases from V and 4 bases from J, with 14 bases between. CDR3 coding DNA: TGTGCCACGCGCACAGGGTTGAATCAGCCCCAGCATTTT. Translation gives CATRTGLNQPQHF.